The 17 T cell receptor beta chains below all came from one sample that was sequenced in a study of T cell changes during pregnancy in multiple sclerosis. TCRdb's table, derived via immunoSEQ multiplex PCR, lists solely in-frame clones and lacks some. The data show around 62,000 clones, with 70% to 90% seen just once and roughly 2.6% held by the top ten. The source was peripheral blood, collected in the first trimester of pregnancy. The receptors stem from a female donor with multiple sclerosis, enrolled in a pregnancy study.

J is TRBJ2-3 and V is TRBV19; D not resolved. The CDR3 is 13 amino acids. V shed 4 bases and J shed 2 bases, with 7 bases lying between them. Germline-derived CDR1 and CDR2 are LNHDA and SQIVND (reference sequence). CDR3 loop: CASSRLLTDTQYF. DNA for the CDR3: TGTGCCAGTAGTAGGCTCCTCACAGATACGCAGTATTTT.

This rearrangement joins TRBV19 to TRBJ2-6; unclear D gene. The V and J ends lost 3 bases and 0 bases respectively, with 6 bases between them. Germline V gene sequence: CDR1 LNHDA, CDR2 SQIVND (reference sequence). CDR3 size: 15 residues. The CDR3 region is CASSIFPSGANVLTF. CDR3 coding DNA: TGTGCCAGTAGTATCTTCCCCTCTGGGGCCAACGTCCTGACTTTC.

This clone was seen only a few times. The identical CDR3 is also encoded by other nucleotide sequences in the sample. V and J are TRBV5-6 and TRBJ2-3; D perhaps matches TRBD1 (7 bases). Germline loops: CDR1 SGHDT, CDR2 YYEEEE. This CDR3 comprises 15 residues. V lost 0 bases and J 3 bases, leaving 11 bases between the germline ends. Here the CDR3 DNA reads TGTGCCAGCAGCTTGGTGGCAGGGGGGACAGATACGCAGTATTTT. It encodes CASSLVAGGTDTQYF.

This sequence joins TRBV5-1 and TRBJ2-1, with TRBD2 identical over 14 bases. This CDR3 is built from 18 residues. From germline, CDR1 is SGHRS and CDR2 YFSETQ. The junction had 12 bases not matched to a gene; V was cut back by 4 bases and J by 6 bases. The CDR3 protein is CASSRGGLAGASVNEQFF. CDR3 nucleotide sequence: TGCGCCAGCAGCCGGGGGGGACTAGCGGGAGCCTCGGTCAATGAGCAGTTCTTC.

J is TRBJ2-7 and V is TRBV6-5; TRBD2 agrees at 8 bases. CDR1 and CDR2 from the germline V gene are MNHEY and SVGAGI. Losses at the gene ends were 6 bases for V and 4 bases for J; bases not matched to a gene: 11. This CDR3 is 15 amino acids long. In DNA form, the CDR3 reads TGTGCCAGCAGCCCGGGGGGGACTAACCCTTACGAGCAGTACTTC. This sequence encodes CASSPGGTNPYEQYF.

The V call is TRBV27, the J call TRBJ2-3, with 7 positions matching TRBD2. CDR3 length: 14 amino acids. Germline V gene data show CDR1 as MNHEY and CDR2 as SMNVEV (reference sequence). Trimming removed 6 bases from V and 4 bases from J; junction bases left unmatched: 7. CDR3 in DNA: TGTGCCAGCAGCCTCAGCGGGGCACCAGATACGCAGTATTTT. This gives the protein CASSLSGAPDTQYF.

The V call is TRBV18, the J call TRBJ1-6; D is perhaps TRBD1 (6 bases). CDR1 is KGHSH, CDR2 LQKENI, per germline. The CDR3 is 13 amino acids. V lost 3 bases and J 13 bases, leaving 13 bases between the germline ends. This CDR3 reads CASSPSQGGPLHF. The CDR3, as DNA: TGTGCCAGCTCACCTTCACAGGGTGGTCCCCTCCACTTT.

V and J are TRBV27 and TRBJ1-5, with D uncertain. This CDR3 region has 16 residues. The germline gives CDR1 MNHEY, CDR2 SMNVEV (reference sequence). Trimming left V 5 bases short and J 2 bases short, with 16 bases between. CDR3 amino acids: CASSPRVEAGNQPQHF. In nucleotides, the CDR3 is TGTGCCAGCAGTCCTCGCGTGGAGGCCGGCAATCAGCCCCAGCATTTT.

The V and J genes are TRBV5-1 and TRBJ2-3, with D possibly being TRBD1 (6 bases). CDR3 length: 16 amino acids. V lost 3 bases to trimming and J lost 3 bases, with 17 bases between them. Germline-derived CDR1 and CDR2 are SGHRS and YFSETQ. The CDR3, as DNA: TGCGCCAGCAGCTCACGACAGGCCCTTCAAACAGATACGCAGTATTTT. Translation: CASSSRQALQTDTQYF.

The chain joins TRBV11-2 to TRBJ1-1; no clear D. Germline lookup yields CDR1 SGHAT and CDR2 FQNNGV. V was shortened by 1 base and J by 4 bases, with 13 bases between the two germline ends. This CDR3 is 15 amino acids long. The CDR3 DNA sequence: TGTGCCAGCAGCTTAGGGCCCGGGCGGGGCACTGAAGCTTTCTTT. Translating it yields CASSLGPGRGTEAFF.

The gene calls are TRBV4-3 and TRBJ2-7; D not resolved. Germline V gives CDR1 LGHNA, CDR2 YSLEER. V lost 0 bases to trimming and J lost 8 bases, with 11 bases between them. This CDR3 contains 13 residues. The DNA for the CDR3 is TGCGCCAGCAGCCAAGATCATGAGAAACAGCAGTACTTC. This sequence encodes CASSQDHEKQQYF.

This clone occurred once. The chain joins TRBV9 to TRBJ2-7, with 7 bases aligning to TRBD1. Germline loops: CDR1 SGDLS, CDR2 YYNGEE. The CDR3 contains 15 residues. V gave up 3 bases and J gave up 3 bases; unmatched junction bases: 9. The CDR3 bases are TGTGCCAGCAGCGAGTACAGGGCAGGGGGCTACGAGCAGTACTTC. Protein product: CASSEYRAGGYEQYF. Full variable domain (rest looked up from reference TRBV9 and TRBJ2-7): DSGVTQTPKHLITATGQRVTLRCSPRSGDLSVYWYQQSLDQGLQFLIQYYNGEERAKGNILERFSAQQFPDLHSELNLSSLELGDSALYFCASSEYRAGGYEQYFGPGTRLTVT.

This chain links TRBV6-1 with TRBJ2-3, with 11 nucleotides matching TRBD2. Losses at the gene ends were 5 bases for V and 3 bases for J; bases not matched to a gene: 4. The CDR3 length is 15 residues. Germline V CDR1 and CDR2: MNHNS, SASEGT. The CDR3 region has the DNA TGTGCCAGCAGTCTAGCGGGAGGAGGGACAGATACGCAGTATTTT. Protein: CASSLAGGGTDTQYF.

In its sample, this clone was seen once. The rearrangement uses TRBV30 and TRBJ2-1; D is undetermined. With 2 bases removed from V and 4 bases from J, the gap between germline ends came to 12 bases. The CDR3 extends over 14 amino acids. From germline, CDR1 is GTSNPN and CDR2 SVGIG (reference sequence). For the CDR3, the DNA is TGTGCCTGGAGTAGTAGCAGCTTTTACAATGAGCAGTTCTTC. Amino acids: CAWSSSSFYNEQFF. The full variable domain, with the rest looked up from reference TRBV30 and TRBJ2-1, is SQTIHQWPATLVQPVGSPLSLECTVEGTSNPNLYWYRQAAGRGLQLLFYSVGIGQISSEVPQNLSASRPQDRQFILSSKKLLLSDSGFYLCAWSSSSFYNEQFFGPGTRLTVL.

J is TRBJ1-5 and V is TRBV19; the D gene is possibly TRBD1 (5 bases). Looked up from germline, CDR1 is LNHDA and CDR2 is SQIVND (reference sequence). V dropped 6 bases and J dropped 0 bases, with 9 bases sitting between them. The CDR3 has 14 residues. The CDR3 here is CASRTEYSNQPQHF. CDR3 bases: TGTGCCAGTAGGACAGAGTATAGCAATCAGCCCCAGCATTTT.

This chain uses TRBV6-1 with TRBJ2-3, with 11 nucleotides matching TRBD2. This CDR3 region has 15 residues. The trim removed 2 bases at V and 4 bases at J, leaving 2 bases unmatched. Germline V gene sequence: CDR1 MNHNS, CDR2 SASEGT. The CDR3 coding sequence is TGTGCCAGCAGTGAAATAGCGGGGGGGCCAGATACGCAGTATTTT. Translated: CASSEIAGGPDTQYF.

Here the CDR3 reads CATSPGRGTGYEQFF. The DNA of the CDR3 is TGTGCCACCTCTCCGGGGCGGGGGACCGGGTATGAGCAGTTCTTC. The chain carries TRBV11-1 and TRBJ2-1, with 7 nucleotides matching TRBD2. The CDR3 runs to 15 residues. CDR1 and CDR2 from the germline V gene are SGHAT and FQDESV (reference sequence). V was clipped by 10 bases and J by 8 bases; unmatched bases: 17.